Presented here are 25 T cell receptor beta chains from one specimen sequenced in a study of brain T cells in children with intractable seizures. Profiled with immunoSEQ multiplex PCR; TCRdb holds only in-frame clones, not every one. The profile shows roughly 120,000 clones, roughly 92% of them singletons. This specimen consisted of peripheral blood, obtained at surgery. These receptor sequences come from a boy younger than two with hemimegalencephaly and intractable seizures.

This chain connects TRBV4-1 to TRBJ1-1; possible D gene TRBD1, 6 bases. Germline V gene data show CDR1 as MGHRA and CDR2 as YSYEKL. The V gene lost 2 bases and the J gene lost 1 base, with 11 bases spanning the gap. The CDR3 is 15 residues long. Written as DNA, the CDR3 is TGCGCCAGCAGCCAAATACCGGGACAGAACACTGAAGCTTTCTTT. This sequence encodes CASSQIPGQNTEAFF.

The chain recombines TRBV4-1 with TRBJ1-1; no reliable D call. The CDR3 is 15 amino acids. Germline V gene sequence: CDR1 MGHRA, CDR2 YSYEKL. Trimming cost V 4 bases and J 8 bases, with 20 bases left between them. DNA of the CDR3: TGCGCCAGCAGCCCTTCGGACCTTTTTGGGAAAGAAGCTTTCTTT. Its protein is CASSPSDLFGKEAFF.

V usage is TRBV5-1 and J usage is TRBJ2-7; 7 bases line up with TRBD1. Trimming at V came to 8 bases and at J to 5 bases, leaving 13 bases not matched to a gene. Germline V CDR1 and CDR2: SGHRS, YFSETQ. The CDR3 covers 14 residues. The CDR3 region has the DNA TGCGCCAGGCCACCGGGACAGAAACATAACGAGCAGTACTTC. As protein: CARPPGQKHNEQYF.

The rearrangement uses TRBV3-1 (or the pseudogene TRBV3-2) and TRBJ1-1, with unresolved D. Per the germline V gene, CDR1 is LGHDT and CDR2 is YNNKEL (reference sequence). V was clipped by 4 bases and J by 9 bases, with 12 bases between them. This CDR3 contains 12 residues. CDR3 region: CASSLAGGQAFF. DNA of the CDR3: TGTGCCAGCAGCCTTGCGGGAGGTCAAGCTTTCTTT.

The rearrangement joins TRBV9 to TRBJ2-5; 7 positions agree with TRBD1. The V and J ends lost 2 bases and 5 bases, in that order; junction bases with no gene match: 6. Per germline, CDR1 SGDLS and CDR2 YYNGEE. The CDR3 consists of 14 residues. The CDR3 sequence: CASSVKGAWETQYF. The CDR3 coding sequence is TGTGCCAGCAGCGTTAAGGGGGCATGGGAGACCCAGTACTTC.

The chain's CDR3 is CASSLEAENIQYF. The CDR3 bases are TGTGCCAGCAGCTTAGAGGCAGAAAACATTCAGTACTTC. The chain couples TRBV11-3 to TRBJ2-4; D gene uncertain. The V end lost 0 bases, the J end lost 5 bases, and 5 bases lay between the germline ends. Germline V lookup: CDR1 SGHNT, CDR2 YENEEA. The CDR3 contains 13 residues.

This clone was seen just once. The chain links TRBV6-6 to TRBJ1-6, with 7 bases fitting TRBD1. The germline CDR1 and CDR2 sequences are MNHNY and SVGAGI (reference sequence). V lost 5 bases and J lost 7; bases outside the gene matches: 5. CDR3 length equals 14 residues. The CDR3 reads CASSKRDRNSPLHF. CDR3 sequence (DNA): TGTGCCAGCAGTAAACGGGACAGAAATTCACCCCTCCACTTT.

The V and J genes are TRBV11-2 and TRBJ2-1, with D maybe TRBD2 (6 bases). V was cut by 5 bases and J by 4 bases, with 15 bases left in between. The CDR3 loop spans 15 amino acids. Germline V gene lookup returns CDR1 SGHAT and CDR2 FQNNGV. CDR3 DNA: TGTGCCAGCAGCCCCGGCCCTAGCGCATACAATGAGCAGTTCTTC. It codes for CASSPGPSAYNEQFF.

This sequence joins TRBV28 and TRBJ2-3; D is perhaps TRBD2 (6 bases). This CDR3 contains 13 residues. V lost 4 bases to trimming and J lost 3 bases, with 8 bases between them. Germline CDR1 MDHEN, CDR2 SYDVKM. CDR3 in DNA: TGTGCCAGCAGTTCGACTAGGACAGATACGCAGTATTTT. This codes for CASSSTRTDTQYF. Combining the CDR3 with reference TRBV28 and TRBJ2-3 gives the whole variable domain DVKVTQSSRYLVKRTGEKVFLECVQDMDHENMFWYRQDPGLGLRLIYFSYDVKMKEKGDIPEGYSVSREKKERFSLILESASTNQTSMYLCASSSTRTDTQYFGPGTRLTVL.

The CDR3 loop is CASSLSGGRGEETQYF. The CDR3 coding sequence is TGTGCCAGCAGCTTGTCAGGAGGTAGGGGAGAAGAGACCCAGTACTTC. J is TRBJ2-5 and V is TRBV7-9; TRBD1 or TRBD2 may be the D gene (5 bases each). The CDR3 has 16 residues. V was clipped by 3 bases and J by 3 bases, with 17 bases between them. Per germline, CDR1 SEHNR and CDR2 FQNEAQ (reference sequence).

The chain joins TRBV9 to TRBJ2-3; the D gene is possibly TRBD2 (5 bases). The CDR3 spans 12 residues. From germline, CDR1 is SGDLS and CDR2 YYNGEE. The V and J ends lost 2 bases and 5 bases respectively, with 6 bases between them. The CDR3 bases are TGTGCCAGCAGCGTCCGGGGAGATACGCAGTATTTT. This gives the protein CASSVRGDTQYF.

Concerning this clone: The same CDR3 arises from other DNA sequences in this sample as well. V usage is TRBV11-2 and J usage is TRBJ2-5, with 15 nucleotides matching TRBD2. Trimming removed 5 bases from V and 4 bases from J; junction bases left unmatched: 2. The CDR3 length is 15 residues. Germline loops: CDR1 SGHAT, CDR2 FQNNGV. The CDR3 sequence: CASSRGLAGGETQYF. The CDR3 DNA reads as TGTGCCAGCAGCCGGGGACTAGCGGGAGGAGAGACCCAGTACTTC.

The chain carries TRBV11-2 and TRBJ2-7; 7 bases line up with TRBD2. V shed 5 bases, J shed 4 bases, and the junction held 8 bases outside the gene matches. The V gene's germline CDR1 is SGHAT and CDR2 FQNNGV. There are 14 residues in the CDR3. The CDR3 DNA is TGTGCCAGCAGCCTTAGCGGGTTATCGTACGAGCAGTACTTC. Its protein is CASSLSGLSYEQYF.

CDR3 bases: TGTGCCAGCAGCTTCGGACAGGGGCGGGGTGAAGCTTTCTTT. This gives the protein CASSFGQGRGEAFF. The rearrangement links TRBV5-4 to TRBJ1-1; 9 nucleotides agree with TRBD1. The CDR3 totals 14 residues. V lost 2 bases, J lost 7 bases, and 6 bases stayed unmatched. Germline V gene lookup returns CDR1 SGHNT and CDR2 YYREEE (reference sequence).

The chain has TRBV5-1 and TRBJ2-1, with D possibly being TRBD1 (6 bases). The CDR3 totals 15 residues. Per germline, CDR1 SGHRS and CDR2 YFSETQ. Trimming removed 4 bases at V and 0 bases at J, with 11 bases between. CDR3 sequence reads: CASSMSTGSYNEQFF. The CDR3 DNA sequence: TGCGCCAGCAGCATGTCGACAGGCTCCTACAATGAGCAGTTCTTC.

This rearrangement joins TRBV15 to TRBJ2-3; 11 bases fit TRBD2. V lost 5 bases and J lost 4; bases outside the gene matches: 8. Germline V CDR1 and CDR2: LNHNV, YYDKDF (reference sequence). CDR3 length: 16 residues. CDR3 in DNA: TGTGCCACCAGCGTCCGACTAGCGGGATGGGCAGATACGCAGTATTTT. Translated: CATSVRLAGWADTQYF.

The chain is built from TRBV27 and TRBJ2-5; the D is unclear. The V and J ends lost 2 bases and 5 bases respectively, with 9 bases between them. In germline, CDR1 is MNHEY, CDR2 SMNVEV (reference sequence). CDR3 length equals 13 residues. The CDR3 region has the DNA TGTGCCAGCAGTTTAGGTAGCCGCGAGACCCAGTACTTC. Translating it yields CASSLGSRETQYF.

The CDR3 spells CASSLAAGAGDTQYF. CDR3 coding DNA: TGTGCCAGCAGCTTAGCGGCAGGGGCGGGGGATACGCAGTATTTT. The chain combines TRBV7-2 with TRBJ2-3, with D possibly being TRBD1 or TRBD2 (6 bases each). Trimming cost V 0 bases and J 6 bases, with 13 bases left between them. CDR3 length equals 15 residues. Germline V CDR1 and CDR2: SGHTA, FQGNSA.

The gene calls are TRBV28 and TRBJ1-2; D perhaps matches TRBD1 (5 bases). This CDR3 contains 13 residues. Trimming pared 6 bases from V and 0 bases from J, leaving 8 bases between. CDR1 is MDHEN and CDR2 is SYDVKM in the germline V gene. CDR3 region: CASRWGANYGYTF. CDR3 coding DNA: TGTGCCAGCAGATGGGGGGCTAACTATGGCTACACCTTC.

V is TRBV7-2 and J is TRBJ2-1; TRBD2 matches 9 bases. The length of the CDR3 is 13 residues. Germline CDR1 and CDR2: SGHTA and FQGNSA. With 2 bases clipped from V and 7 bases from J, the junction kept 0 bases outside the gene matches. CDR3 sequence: CASSLSGRNEQFF. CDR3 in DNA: TGTGCCAGCAGCTTAAGCGGGAGGAATGAGCAGTTCTTC. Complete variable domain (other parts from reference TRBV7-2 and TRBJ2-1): GAGVSQSPSNKVTEKGKDVELRCDPISGHTALYWYRQSLGQGLEFLIYFQGNSAPDKSGLPSDRFSAERTGGSVSTLTIQRTQQEDSAVYLCASSLSGRNEQFFGPGTRLTVL.

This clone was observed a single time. CDR3 sequence (DNA): TGTGCCAGCAGCCCCCGACAGGGGTTGGGCACTGAAGCTTTCTTT. Its protein product is CASSPRQGLGTEAFF. The J gene is TRBJ1-1, the V gene TRBV9; 8 positions match TRBD1. CDR1 SGDLS and CDR2 YYNGEE come from the germline V gene. The CDR3 sequence is 15 residues long. V was pared by 4 bases and J by 4 bases, with 9 bases of the junction left unmatched.

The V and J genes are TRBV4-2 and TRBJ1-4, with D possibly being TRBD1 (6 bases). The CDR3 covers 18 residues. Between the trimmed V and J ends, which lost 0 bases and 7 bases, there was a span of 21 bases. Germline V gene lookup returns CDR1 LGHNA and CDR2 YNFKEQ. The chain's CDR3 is CASSQEGSDLGGGEKLFF. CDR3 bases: TGTGCCAGCAGCCAAGAAGGATCCGATTTAGGGGGAGGTGAAAAACTGTTTTTT.

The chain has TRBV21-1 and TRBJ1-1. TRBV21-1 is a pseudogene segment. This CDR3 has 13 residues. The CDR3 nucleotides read TGTGCCAGCAGCAAAGTGCGTCCTACTGAAGCTTTCTTT. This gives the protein CASSKVRPTEAFF.

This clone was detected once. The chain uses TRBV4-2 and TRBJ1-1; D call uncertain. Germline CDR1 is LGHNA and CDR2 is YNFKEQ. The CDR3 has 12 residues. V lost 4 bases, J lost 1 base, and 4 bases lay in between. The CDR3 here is CASSPSNTEAFF. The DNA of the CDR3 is TGTGCCAGCAGCCCTTCGAACACTGAAGCTTTCTTT.

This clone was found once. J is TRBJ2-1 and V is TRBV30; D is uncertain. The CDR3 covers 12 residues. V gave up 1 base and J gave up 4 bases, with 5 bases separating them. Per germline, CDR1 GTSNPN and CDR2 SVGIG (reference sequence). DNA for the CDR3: TGTGCCTGGAGTGCCCCATACAATGAGCAGTTCTTC. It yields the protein CAWSAPYNEQFF.